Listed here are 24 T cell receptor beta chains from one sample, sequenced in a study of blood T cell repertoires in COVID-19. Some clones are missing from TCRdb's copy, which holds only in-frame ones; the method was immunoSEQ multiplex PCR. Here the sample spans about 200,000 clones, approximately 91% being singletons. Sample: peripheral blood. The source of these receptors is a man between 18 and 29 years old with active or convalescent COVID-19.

CDR3 nucleotides: TGTGCCAGCAGTTCCCCTAAGGGAGCCCAGCATTTT. Its translation is CASSSPKGAQHF. The chain links TRBV6-5 to TRBJ1-5, with D uncertain. This CDR3 spans 12 amino acids. Germline V gene lookup returns CDR1 MNHEY and CDR2 SVGAGI. V dropped 4 bases and J dropped 11 bases, with 12 bases sitting between them.

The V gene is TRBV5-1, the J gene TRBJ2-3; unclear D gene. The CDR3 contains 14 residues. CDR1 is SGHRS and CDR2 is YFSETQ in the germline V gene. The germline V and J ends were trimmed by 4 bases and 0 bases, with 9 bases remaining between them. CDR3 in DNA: TGCGCCAGCAGCCCCGCTACTAGCACAGATACGCAGTATTTT. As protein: CASSPATSTDTQYF.

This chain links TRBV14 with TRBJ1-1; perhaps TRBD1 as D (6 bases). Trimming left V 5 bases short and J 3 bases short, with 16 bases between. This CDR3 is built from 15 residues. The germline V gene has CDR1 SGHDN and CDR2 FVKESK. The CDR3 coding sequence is TGTGCCAGCAGCGTCTTCAGGGGACGAGACACTGAAGCTTTCTTT. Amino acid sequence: CASSVFRGRDTEAFF.

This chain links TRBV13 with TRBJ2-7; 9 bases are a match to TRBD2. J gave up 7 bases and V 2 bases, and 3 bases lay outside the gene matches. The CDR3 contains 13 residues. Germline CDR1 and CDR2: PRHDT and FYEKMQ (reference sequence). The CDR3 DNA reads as TGTGCCAGCAGCTTACCTAGCGGGGTGGAGCAGTACTTC. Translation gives CASSLPSGVEQYF.

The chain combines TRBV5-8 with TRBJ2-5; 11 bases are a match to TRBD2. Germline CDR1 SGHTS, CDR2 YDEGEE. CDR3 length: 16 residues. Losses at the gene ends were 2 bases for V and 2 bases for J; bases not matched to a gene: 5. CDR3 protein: CASSFIAGGRQETQYF. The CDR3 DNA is TGTGCCAGCAGCTTTATAGCGGGGGGGCGACAAGAGACCCAGTACTTC. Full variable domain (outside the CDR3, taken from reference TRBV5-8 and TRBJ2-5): EAGVTQSPTHLIKTRGQQATLRCSPISGHTSVYWYQQALGLGLQFLLWYDEGEERNRGNFPPRFSGRQFPNYSSELNVNALELEDSALYLCASSFIAGGRQETQYFGPGTRLLVL.

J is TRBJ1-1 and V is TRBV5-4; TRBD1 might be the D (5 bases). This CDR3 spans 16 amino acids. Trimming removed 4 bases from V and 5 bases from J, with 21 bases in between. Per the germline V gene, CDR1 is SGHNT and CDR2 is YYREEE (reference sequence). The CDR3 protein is CASSVGVLGVWTEAFF. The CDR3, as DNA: TGTGCCAGCAGCGTGGGAGTGTTAGGGGTTTGGACTGAAGCTTTCTTT.

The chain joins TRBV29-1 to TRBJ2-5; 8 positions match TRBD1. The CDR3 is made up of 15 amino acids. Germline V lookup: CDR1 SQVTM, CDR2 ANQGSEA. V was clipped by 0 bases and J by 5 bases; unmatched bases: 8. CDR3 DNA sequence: TGCAGCGTTGAAGATGTCGGCAGGGGGCTCGAGACCCAGTACTTC. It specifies CSVEDVGRGLETQYF.

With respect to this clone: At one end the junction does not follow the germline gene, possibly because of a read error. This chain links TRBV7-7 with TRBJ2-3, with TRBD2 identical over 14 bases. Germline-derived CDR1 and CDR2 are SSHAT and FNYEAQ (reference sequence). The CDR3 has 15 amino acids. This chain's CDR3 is CASSPTSGRADTQYF. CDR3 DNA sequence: TGTGCTAGCAGCCCGACTAGCGGGAGGGCAGATACGCAGTATTTT.

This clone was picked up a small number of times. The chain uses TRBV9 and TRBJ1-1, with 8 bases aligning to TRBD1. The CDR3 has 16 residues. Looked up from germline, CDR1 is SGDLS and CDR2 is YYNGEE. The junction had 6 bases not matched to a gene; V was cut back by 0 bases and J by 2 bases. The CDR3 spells CASSVVVGTGNTEAFF. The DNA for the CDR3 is TGTGCCAGCAGCGTAGTAGTCGGGACAGGAAACACTGAAGCTTTCTTT.

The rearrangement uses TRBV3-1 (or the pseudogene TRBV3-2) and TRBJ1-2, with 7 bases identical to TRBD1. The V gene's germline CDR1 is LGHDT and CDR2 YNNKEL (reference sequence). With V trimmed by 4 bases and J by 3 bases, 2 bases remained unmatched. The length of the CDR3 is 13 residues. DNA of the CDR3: TGTGCCAGCAGCCTACAGGGGTACTATGGCTACACCTTC. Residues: CASSLQGYYGYTF.

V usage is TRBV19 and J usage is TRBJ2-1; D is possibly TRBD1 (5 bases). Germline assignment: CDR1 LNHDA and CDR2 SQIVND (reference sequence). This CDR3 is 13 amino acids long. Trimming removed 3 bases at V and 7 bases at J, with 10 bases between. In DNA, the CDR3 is TGTGCCAGTAGTATTTACCAGGGAAATGAGCAGTTCTTC. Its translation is CASSIYQGNEQFF.

This CDR3 is CASSPPLTSSYGYTF. CDR3 DNA: TGTGCCAGCAGCCCGCCCCTTACATCCTCTTATGGCTACACCTTC. The gene calls are TRBV7-9 and TRBJ1-2; D is uncertain. Trimming left V 5 bases short and J 5 bases short, with 18 bases between. Germline CDR1 reads SEHNR; CDR2 reads FQNEAQ (reference sequence). The CDR3 loop spans 15 amino acids. Based on the CDR3 plus reference TRBV7-9 and TRBJ1-2, the full variable domain is DTGVSQNPRHKITKRGQNVTFRCDPISEHNRLYWYRQTLGQGPEFLTYFQNEAQLEKSRLLSDRFSAERPKGSFSTLEIQRTEQGDSAMYLCASSPPLTSSYGYTFGSGTRLTVV.

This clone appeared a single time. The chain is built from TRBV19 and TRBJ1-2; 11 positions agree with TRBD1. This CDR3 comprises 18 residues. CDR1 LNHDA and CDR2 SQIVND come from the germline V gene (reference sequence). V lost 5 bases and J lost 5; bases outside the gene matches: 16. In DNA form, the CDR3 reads TGTGCCAGTAGTCTTTCGACCGGGACAGGGGGACCACGGTATGGCTACACCTTC. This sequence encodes CASSLSTGTGGPRYGYTF.

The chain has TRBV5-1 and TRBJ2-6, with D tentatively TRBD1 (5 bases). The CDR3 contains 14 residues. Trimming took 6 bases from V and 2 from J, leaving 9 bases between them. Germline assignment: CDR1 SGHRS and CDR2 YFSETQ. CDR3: CASTDSPGANVLTF. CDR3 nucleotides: TGCGCCAGCACCGACAGTCCTGGGGCCAACGTCCTGACTTTC.

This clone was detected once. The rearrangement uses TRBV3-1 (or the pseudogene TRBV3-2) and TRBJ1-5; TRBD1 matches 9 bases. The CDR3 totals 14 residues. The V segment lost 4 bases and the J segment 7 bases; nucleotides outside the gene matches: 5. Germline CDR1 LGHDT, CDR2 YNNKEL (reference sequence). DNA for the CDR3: TGTGCCAGCAGCCCCGGGACAGGGTTCCAGCCCCAGCATTTT. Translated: CASSPGTGFQPQHF.

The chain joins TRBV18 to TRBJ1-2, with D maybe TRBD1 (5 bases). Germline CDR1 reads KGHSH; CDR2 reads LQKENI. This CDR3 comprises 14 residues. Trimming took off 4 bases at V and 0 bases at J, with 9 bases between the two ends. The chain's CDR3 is CASSRGQSNYGYTF. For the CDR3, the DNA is TGTGCCAGCTCACGAGGACAATCTAACTATGGCTACACCTTC.

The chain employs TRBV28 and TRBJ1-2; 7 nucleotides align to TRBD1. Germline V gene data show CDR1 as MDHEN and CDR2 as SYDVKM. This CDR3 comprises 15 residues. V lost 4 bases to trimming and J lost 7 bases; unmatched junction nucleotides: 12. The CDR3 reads CASSSGGSGRAGYTF. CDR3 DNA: TGTGCCAGCAGTTCAGGGGGATCCGGCAGGGCTGGCTACACCTTC.

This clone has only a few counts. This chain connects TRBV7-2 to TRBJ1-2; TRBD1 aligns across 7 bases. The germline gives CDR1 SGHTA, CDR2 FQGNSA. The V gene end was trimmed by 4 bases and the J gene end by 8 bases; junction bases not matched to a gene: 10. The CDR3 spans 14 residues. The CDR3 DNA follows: TGTGCCAGCAGCTCCCAGACAGGGAGAGAAGGCTACACCTTC. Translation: CASSSQTGREGYTF.

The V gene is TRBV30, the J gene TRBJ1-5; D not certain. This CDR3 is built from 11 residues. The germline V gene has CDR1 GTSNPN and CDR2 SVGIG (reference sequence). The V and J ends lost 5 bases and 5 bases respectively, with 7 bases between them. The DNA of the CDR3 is TGTGCCTGGGGTACAGATCAGCCCCAGCATTTT. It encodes CAWGTDQPQHF.

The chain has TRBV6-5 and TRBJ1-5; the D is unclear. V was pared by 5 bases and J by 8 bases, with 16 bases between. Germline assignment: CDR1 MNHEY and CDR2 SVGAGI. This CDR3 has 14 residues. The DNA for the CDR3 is TGTGCCAGCAGTCCGTCAACAGTTCGCGAGCCCCAGCATTTT. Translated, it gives CASSPSTVREPQHF.

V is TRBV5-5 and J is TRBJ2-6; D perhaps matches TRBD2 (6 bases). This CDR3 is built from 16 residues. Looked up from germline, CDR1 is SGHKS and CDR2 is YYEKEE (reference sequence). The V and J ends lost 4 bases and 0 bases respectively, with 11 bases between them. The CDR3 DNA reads TGTGCCAGCAGCCAACCGGGACTCTCTGGGGCCAACGTCCTGACTTTC. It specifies CASSQPGLSGANVLTF.

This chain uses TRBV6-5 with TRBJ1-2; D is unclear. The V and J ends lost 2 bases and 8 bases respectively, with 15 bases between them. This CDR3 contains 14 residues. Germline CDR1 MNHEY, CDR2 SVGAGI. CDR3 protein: CASSYRGAAWGYTF. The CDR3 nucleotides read TGTGCCAGCAGTTACCGGGGAGCCGCGTGGGGCTACACCTTC.

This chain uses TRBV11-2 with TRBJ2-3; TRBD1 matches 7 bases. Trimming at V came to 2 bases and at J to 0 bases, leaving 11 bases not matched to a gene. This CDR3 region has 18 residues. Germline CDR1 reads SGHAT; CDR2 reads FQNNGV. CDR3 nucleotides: TGTGCCAGCAGCTTACCGATCGGGACAGACGCTAGCACAGATACGCAGTATTTT. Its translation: CASSLPIGTDASTDTQYF.

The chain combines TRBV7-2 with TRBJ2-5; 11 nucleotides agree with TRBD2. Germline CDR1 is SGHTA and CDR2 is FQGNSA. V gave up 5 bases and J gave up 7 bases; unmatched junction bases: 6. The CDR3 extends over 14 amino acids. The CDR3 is CASSISGGAGTQYF. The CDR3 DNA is TGTGCCAGCAGCATTAGCGGGGGGGCCGGGACCCAGTACTTC.